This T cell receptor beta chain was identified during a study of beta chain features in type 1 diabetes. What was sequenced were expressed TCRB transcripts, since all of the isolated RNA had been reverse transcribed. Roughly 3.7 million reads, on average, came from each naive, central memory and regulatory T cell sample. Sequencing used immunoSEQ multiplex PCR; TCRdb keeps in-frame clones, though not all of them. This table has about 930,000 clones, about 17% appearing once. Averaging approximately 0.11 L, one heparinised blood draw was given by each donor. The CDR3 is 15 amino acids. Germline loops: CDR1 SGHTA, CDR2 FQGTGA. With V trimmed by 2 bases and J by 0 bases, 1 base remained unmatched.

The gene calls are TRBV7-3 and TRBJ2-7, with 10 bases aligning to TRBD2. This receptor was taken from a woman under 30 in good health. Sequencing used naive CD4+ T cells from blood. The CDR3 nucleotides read TGTGCCAGCAGCTTACTAGCGGGAGACTCCTACGAGCAGTACTTC. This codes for CASSLLAGDSYEQYF.